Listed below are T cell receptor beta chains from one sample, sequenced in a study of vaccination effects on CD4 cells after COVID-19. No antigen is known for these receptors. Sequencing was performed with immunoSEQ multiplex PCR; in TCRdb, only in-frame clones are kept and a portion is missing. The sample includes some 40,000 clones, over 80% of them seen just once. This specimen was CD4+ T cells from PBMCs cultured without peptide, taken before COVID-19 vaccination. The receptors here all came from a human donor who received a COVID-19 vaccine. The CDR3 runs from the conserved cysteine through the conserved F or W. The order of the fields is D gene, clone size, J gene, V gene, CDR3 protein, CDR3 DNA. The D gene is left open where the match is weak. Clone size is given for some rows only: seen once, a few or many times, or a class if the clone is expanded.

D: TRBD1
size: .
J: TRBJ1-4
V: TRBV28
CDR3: CASSQIGTGEEEKLFF
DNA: TGTGCCAGCAGTCAAATCGGGACAGGGGAGGAGGAAAAACTGTTTTTT

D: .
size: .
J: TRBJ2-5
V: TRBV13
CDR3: CASSSNTQGYITETQYF
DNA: TGTGCCAGCAGCTCCAACACACAGGGTTACATTACAGAGACCCAGTACTTC

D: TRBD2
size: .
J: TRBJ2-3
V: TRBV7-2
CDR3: CASSSMGGGTDTQYF
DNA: TGTGCCAGCAGCTCCATGGGGGGGGGTACAGATACGCAGTATTTT

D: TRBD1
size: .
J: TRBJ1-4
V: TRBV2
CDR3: CASREDRGREKLFF
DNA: TGTGCCAGCAGGGAGGACAGGGGGCGTGAAAAACTGTTTTTT

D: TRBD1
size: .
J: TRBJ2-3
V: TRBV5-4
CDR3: CASSPDRGSDTQYF
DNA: TGTGCCAGCAGCCCCGACAGGGGTTCAGATACGCAGTATTTT

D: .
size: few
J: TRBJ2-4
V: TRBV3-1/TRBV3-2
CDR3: CASSRSGNIQYF
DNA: TGTGCCAGCAGCCGGAGCGGAAACATTCAGTACTTC

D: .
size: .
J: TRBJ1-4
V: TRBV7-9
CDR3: CASGSGQLQEKLFF
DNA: TGTGCCAGCGGATCGGGACAACTGCAGGAAAAACTGTTTTTT

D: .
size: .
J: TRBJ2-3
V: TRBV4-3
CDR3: CASSQDSMTDTQYF
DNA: TGCGCCAGCAGCCAAGACTCAATGACAGATACGCAGTATTTT

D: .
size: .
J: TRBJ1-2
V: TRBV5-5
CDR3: CASSLTEGSNYGYTF
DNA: TGTGCCAGCAGCTTGACAGAAGGATCTAACTATGGCTACACCTTC

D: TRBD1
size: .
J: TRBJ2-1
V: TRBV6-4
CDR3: CASSDWNRGRFGEQFF
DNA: TGTGCCAGCAGTGACTGGAACAGGGGGCGGTTCGGTGAGCAGTTCTTC

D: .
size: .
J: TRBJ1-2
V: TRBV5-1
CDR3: CASSPGQNYGYTF
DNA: TGCGCCAGCAGCCCCGGGCAGAACTATGGCTACACCTTC

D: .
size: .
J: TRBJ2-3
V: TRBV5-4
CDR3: CASSLKWVGGGTDTQYF
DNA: TGTGCCAGCAGCTTGAAGTGGGTCGGAGGGGGCACAGATACGCAGTATTTT

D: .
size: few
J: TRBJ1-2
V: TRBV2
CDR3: CASAPGLDYGYTF
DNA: TGTGCCAGCGCTCCGGGACTAGACTATGGCTACACCTTC

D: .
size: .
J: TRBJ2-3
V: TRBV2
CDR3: CASSVYLTDTQYF
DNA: TGTGCCAGCAGTGTATACTTAACAGATACGCAGTATTTT

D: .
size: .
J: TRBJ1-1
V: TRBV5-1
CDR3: CASSLELGVTEAFF
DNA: TGCGCCAGCAGCTTGGAATTAGGGGTCACTGAAGCTTTCTTT

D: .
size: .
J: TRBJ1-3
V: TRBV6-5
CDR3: CASSYRASGNTIYF
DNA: TGTGCCAGCAGTTACCGGGCGTCTGGAAACACCATATATTTT

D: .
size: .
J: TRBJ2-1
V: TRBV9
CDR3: CASGKAGGDYNEQFF
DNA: TGTGCCAGCGGAAAAGCGGGCGGTGACTACAATGAGCAGTTCTTC

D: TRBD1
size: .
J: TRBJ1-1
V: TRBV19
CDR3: CASSISDRTEAFF
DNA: TGTGCCAGTAGTATATCGGACAGGACTGAAGCTTTCTTT

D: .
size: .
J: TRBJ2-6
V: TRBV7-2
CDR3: CASSLAVRLSGANVLTF
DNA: TGTGCCAGCAGCTTAGCTGTGCGGCTCTCTGGGGCCAACGTCCTGACTTTC

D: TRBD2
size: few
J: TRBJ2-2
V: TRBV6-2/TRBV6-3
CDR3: CASSYGGGYTGELFF
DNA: TGTGCCAGCAGTTATGGGGGAGGGTACACCGGGGAGCTGTTTTTT

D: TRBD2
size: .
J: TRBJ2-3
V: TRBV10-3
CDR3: CAISGRGDTDTQYF
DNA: TGTGCCATCAGTGGTCGGGGGGACACAGATACGCAGTATTTT

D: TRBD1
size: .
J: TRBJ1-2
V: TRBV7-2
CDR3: CASSLRRDRVDYGYTF
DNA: TGTGCCAGCAGCTTACGACGGGACAGGGTAGACTATGGCTACACCTTC